This T cell receptor beta chain originates from a study of shared clonotypes between healthy human individuals. Study-wide findings and caveats: Memory subsets generally showed lower estimated richness than naive subsets.

Worth noting for this clone: Its cognate antigen is unknown.

Evenly divided among several immunoSEQ plates was the genomic DNA of each subset. Repertoires were generated with immunoSEQ multiplex PCR, while TCRdb's copy carries only in-frame clones and drops some. Of about 580,000 clones listed, nearly 98% were seen once; the top ten hold 0.25% to 0.35%. Naive CD8 populations comprised CD45RO-negative cells positively selected for CCR7, excluding terminally differentiated effector memory CD45RA+ cells. Trimming cost V 5 bases and J 3 bases; bases outside gene matches: 7. Germline lookup yields CDR1 SEHNR and CDR2 FQNEAQ (reference sequence). The CDR3 is 15 residues long.

Input material: naive CD8+ T cells sorted from blood. The sequence derives from a man aged 25 to 45 in good health. The gene calls are TRBV7-9 and TRBJ1-1; 9 bases align to TRBD1. In DNA form, the CDR3 reads TGTGCCAGCAGCGGACCGGGACAGGGTTACACTGAAGCTTTCTTT. It yields the protein CASSGPGQGYTEAFF. Full variable domain (remainder filled in from reference TRBV7-9 and TRBJ1-1): DTGVSQNPRHKITKRGQNVTFRCDPISEHNRLYWYRQTLGQGPEFLTYFQNEAQLEKSRLLSDRFSAERPKGSFSTLEIQRTEQGDSAMYLCASSGPGQGYTEAFFGQGTRLTVV.